Listed below are T cell receptor beta chains from one sample, sequenced in a study of technical replicates of blood from several donors. Produced via immunoSEQ multiplex PCR; TCRdb's table is partial and in-frame only. This table has about 82,000 clones, roughly 91% appearing once. Input material: T cells isolated from PBMCs. The origin of the receptors is a human donor in good health. Both conserved end residues are part of each CDR3. A D gene is named only where the DNA matches it firmly. Only some rows state a clone size, as once, few, many or a class for expanded clones.

>TRBV10-1|TRBJ2-7|once|TRBD1
TGCGCCAGCAGCGAGACAGGGGAAGAAGAGGGCGAGCAGTACTTC
CASSETGEEEGEQYF
>TRBV7-9|TRBJ1-2|.|TRBD1
TGTGCCAGCAGCCCGGACCCGGGACAGGGGCGTGGAGGCTACACCTTC
CASSPDPGQGRGGYTF
>TRBV11-3|TRBJ2-7|once|TRBD1
TGTGCCAGCAGCTTGAACAGGGGGTACGAGCAGTACTTC
CASSLNRGYEQYF
>TRBV5-1|TRBJ2-7|.|TRBD2
TGCGCCAGCAGCTTGGATACTAGCGGCTACTACGAGCAGTACTTC
CASSLDTSGYYEQYF
>TRBV18|TRBJ2-7|once|TRBD1
TGTGCCAGCTCACCTGGGACAGGGGTCGACGAGCAGTACTTC
CASSPGTGVDEQYF
>TRBV6-5|TRBJ2-1|.|.
TGTGCCAGCAGTTACCCGGGATTCCCCAACAATGAGCAGTTCTTC
CASSYPGFPNNEQFF
>TRBV5-4|TRBJ1-2|.|.
TGTGCCAGCAGCTTGGGGACTTATTATGGCTACACCTTC
CASSLGTYYGYTF
>TRBV5-1|TRBJ2-4|.|TRBD2
TGCGCCAGCAGCTTGGGCTTCCTAGCGGGAGGGTTAGCCAAAAACATTCAGTACTTC
CASSLGFLAGGLAKNIQYF
>TRBV15|TRBJ1-3|once|.
TGTGCCACCAGCAGAGATCAGGAGGGTGGAAACACCATATATTTT
CATSRDQEGGNTIYF
>TRBV28|TRBJ2-3|.|TRBD2
TGTGCCAGCAGTTTAGGTCTTAGCGGGAGCACAGATACGCAGTATTTT
CASSLGLSGSTDTQYF
>TRBV7-4|TRBJ1-5|.|.
TGTGCCAGCAGCTTAAGGGGCTGGGGCAATCAGCCCCAGCATTTT
CASSLRGWGNQPQHF
>TRBV19|TRBJ2-3|once|.
TGTGCCAGTAGTATACCTCGTAGTAGTGATACGCAGTATTTT
CASSIPRSSDTQYF
>TRBV4-3|TRBJ2-7|.|TRBD2
TGCGCCAGCAGCCAGCAACTCGGGACTAGCGGGTACGAGCAGTACTTC
CASSQQLGTSGYEQYF
>TRBV6-5|TRBJ2-7|.|.
TGTGCCAGCAGTTACGGTGGTGGAGCCTACGAGCAGTACTTC
CASSYGGGAYEQYF
>TRBV7-9|TRBJ2-1|.|.
TGTGCCAGCAGCTTAGGCAGAATCTCCTACAATGAGCAGTTCTTC
CASSLGRISYNEQFF
>TRBV9|TRBJ2-1|.|.
TGTGCCAGCAGCGTAGTGGAGACCTACAATGAGCAGTTCTTC
CASSVVETYNEQFF
>TRBV21-1|TRBJ1-1|.|.
TGTGCCAGCAGCAATCTGAGGGGGCCTCCGAACACTGAAGCTTTCTTT
CASSNLRGPPNTEAFF
>TRBV5-6|TRBJ1-1|few|.
TGTGCCAGCAGCTTGGGGCGGGGGAACACTGAAGCTTTCTTT
CASSLGRGNTEAFF
>TRBV5-1|TRBJ2-7|.|TRBD2
TGCGCCAGCAGCGTGGGACTAGCGGGAGGTGCCCCCTACGAGCAGTACTTC
CASSVGLAGGAPYEQYF
>TRBV5-1|TRBJ2-5|.|TRBD1
TGCGCCAGCAGCCCCTATCCGACAGGGGCGGGGGAGACCCAGTACTTC
CASSPYPTGAGETQYF
>TRBV20-1|TRBJ2-1|.|.
TGCAGTGCTAGCCCTCGGGATGGGCAGTTCTTC
CSASPRDGQFF
>TRBV6-5|TRBJ2-7|.|.
TGTGCCAGCAGTAGGGGGTACGAGCAGTACTTC
CASSRGYEQYF